This entry features one T cell receptor (beta chain) sequence. The assay was immunoSEQ multiplex PCR, and TCRdb's table has in-frame clones only and misses some. This table holds approximately 82,000 clones, about 89% found once. The V gene end was trimmed by 3 bases and the J gene end by 4 bases; junction bases not matched to a gene: 8. Germline loops: CDR1 SGHAT, CDR2 FQNNGV. The length of the CDR3 is 16 residues. These data originate in a study of blood T cell repertoires in COVID-19. This rearrangement joins TRBV11-2 to TRBJ2-3, with 9 bases fitting TRBD2. What was sequenced was peripheral blood. The source of this sequence is a man aged 65 to 79 with active or convalescent COVID-19. In nucleotides, the CDR3 is TGTGCCAGCAGCTTCCCCCCTAGCGGGATGGCAGATACGCAGTATTTT. As protein: CASSFPPSGMADTQYF.